The clone carrying this T cell receptor beta chain came up many times. The antigen remains unidentified. Starting from 500 ng of total RNA, TCR beta cDNA was produced with a primer in the constant region. The TCR beta library was amplified through three nested multiplex PCR rounds in a modified ARM-PCR procedure. Use of TRBV1-TRBV30 forward primers with a C-beta reverse primer characterized the first two PCR rounds, which lasted approximately 11 cycles each. TCRdb used MiXCR to reprocess the multiplex PCR reads, holding one entry per CDR3 protein. The sample holds 300,000 to 400,000 distinct CDR3 sequences; roughly two thirds are singletons and the top ten take about 6%. The CDR3 runs 12 residues. The germline V and J ends were trimmed by 5 bases and 2 bases, with 5 bases remaining between them. Looked up from germline, CDR1 is MNHNS and CDR2 is SASEGT. The data were taken from a study of tumor-infiltrating lymphocytes in primary liver carcinoma. In the study overall: Surgeons treated the primary liver carcinoma of the patients by surgical resection.

Broader study findings: In tumor-adjacent and tumor-blood pairs, overlap was lower than in tumor region pairs.

Unsorted whole blood supplied the RNA, and germline DNA was extracted too. The origin of this receptor is a middle-aged man with primary liver carcinoma and hepatitis B virus infection. This rearrangement joins TRBV6-1 to TRBJ2-3; no clear D gene. Sample: peripheral blood. In DNA, the CDR3 is TGTGCCAGCAGTAAAACCACAGATACGCAGTATTTT. It encodes CASSKTTDTQYF.